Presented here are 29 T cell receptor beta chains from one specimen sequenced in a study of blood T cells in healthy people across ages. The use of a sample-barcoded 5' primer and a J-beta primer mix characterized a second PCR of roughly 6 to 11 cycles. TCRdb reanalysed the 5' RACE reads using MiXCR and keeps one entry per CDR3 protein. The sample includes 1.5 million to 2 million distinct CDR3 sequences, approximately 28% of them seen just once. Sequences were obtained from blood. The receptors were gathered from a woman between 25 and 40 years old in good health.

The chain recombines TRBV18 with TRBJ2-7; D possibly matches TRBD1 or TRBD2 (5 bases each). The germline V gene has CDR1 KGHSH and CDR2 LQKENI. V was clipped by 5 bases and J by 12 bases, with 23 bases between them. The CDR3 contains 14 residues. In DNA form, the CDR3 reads TGTGCCAGCTCAGTCGGGGCGGACGGCGAAAGGTTGTACTTC. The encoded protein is CASSVGADGERLYF.

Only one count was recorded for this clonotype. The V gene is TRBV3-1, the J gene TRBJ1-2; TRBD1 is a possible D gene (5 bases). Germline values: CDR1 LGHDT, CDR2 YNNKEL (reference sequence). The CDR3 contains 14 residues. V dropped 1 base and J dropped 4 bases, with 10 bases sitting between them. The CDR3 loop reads CASSQAGGTYGYTF. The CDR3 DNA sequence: TGTGCCAGCAGCCAAGCGGGAGGGACCTATGGCTACACCTTC.

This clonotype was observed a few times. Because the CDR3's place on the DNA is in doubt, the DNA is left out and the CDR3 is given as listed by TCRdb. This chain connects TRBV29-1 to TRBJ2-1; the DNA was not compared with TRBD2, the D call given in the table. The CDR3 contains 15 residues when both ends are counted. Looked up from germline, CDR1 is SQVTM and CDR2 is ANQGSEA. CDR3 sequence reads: CSVVGSGSNYNELFF.

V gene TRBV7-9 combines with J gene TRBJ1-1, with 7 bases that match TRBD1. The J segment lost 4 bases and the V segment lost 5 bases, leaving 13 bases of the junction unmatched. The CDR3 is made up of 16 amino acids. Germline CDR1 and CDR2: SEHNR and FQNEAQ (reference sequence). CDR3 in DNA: TGTGCCAGCAGCCCCGTCCGGGACAGACTACCCACTGAAGCTTTCTTT. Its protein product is CASSPVRDRLPTEAFF. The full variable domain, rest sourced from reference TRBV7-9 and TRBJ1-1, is DTGVSQNPRHKITKRGQNVTFRCDPISEHNRLYWYRQTLGQGPEFLTYFQNEAQLEKSRLLSDRFSAERPKGSFSTLEIQRTEQGDSAMYLCASSPVRDRLPTEAFFGQGTRLTVV.

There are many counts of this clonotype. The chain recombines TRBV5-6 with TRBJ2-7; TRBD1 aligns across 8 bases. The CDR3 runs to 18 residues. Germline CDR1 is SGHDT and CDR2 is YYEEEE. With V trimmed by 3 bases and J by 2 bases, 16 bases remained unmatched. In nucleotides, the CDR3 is TGTGCCAGCAGCTCAACGTTACTAGGGACAGGATTTCCCTACGAGCAGTACTTC. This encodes CASSSTLLGTGFPYEQYF.

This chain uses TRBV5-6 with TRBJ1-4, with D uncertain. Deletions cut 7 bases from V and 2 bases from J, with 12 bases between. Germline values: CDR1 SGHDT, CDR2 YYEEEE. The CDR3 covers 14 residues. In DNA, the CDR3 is TGTGCCAGCTTACGGCAGGCGACTAATGAAAAACTGTTTTTT. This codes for CASLRQATNEKLFF.

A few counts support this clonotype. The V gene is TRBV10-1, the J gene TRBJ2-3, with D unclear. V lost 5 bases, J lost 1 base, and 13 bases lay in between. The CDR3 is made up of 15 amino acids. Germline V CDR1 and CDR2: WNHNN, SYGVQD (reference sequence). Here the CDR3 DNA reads TGCGCCAGCAGTCCTAGGGCCGGACGCACAGATACGCAGTATTTT. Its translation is CASSPRAGRTDTQYF.

The CDR3 protein is CSATGRWDEQYF. The CDR3 DNA reads as TGCAGTGCTACCGGGAGGTGGGACGAGCAGTACTTC. This chain joins TRBV20-1 and TRBJ2-7; TRBD2 aligns across 7 bases. Germline loops: CDR1 DFQATT, CDR2 SNEGSKA (reference sequence). CDR3 length: 12 residues. Germline trimming cut 4 bases from V and 5 bases from J; bases unmatched to any gene: 5.

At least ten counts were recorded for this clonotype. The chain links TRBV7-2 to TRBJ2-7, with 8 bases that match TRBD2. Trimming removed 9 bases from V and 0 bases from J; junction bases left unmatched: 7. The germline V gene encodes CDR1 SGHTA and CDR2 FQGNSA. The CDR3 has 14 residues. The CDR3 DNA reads TGTGCCAGTTTAGCGGGGCTAAGCTCCTACGAGCAGTACTTC. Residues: CASLAGLSSYEQYF. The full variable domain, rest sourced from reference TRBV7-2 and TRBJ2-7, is GAGVSQSPSNKVTEKGKDVELRCDPISGHTALYWYRQSLGQGLEFLIYFQGNSAPDKSGLPSDRFSAERTGGSVSTLTIQRTQQEDSAVYLCASLAGLSSYEQYFGPGTRLTVT.

The CDR3 region is CASSFIAEAFF. CDR3 DNA: TGTGCCAGCAGCTTTATTGCTGAAGCTTTCTTT. The chain employs TRBV7-9 and TRBJ1-1; D is uncertain. Germline V gene lookup returns CDR1 SEHNR and CDR2 FQNEAQ (reference sequence). V shed 3 bases and J shed 6 bases, with 5 bases lying between them. The CDR3 contains 11 residues.

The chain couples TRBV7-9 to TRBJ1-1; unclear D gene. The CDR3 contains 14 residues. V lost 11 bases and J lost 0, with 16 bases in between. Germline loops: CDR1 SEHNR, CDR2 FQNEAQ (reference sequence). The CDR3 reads CAPRPSGMNTEAFF. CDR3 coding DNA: TGTGCCCCGCGGCCATCGGGCATGAACACTGAAGCTTTCTTT.

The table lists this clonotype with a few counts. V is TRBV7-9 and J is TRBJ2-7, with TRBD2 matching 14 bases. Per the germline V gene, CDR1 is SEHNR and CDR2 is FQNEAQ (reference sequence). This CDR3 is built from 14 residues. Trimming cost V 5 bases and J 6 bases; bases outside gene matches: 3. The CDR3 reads CASSRGTSGSEQYF. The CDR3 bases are TGTGCCAGCAGCCGCGGGACTAGCGGGAGCGAGCAGTACTTC.

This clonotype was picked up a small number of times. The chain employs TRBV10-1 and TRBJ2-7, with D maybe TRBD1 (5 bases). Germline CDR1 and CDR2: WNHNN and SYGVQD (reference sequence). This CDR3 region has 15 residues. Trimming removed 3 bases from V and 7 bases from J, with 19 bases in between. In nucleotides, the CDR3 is TGCGCCAGCAGTGACCAGGGTGGCCCTTTCAATGAGCAGTACTTC. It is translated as CASSDQGGPFNEQYF.

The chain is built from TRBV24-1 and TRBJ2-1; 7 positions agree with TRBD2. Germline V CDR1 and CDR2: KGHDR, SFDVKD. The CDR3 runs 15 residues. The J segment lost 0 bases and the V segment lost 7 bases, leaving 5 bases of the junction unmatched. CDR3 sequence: CATSSRDYSYNEQFF. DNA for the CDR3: TGTGCCACCAGCTCCCGGGACTACTCCTACAATGAGCAGTTCTTC.

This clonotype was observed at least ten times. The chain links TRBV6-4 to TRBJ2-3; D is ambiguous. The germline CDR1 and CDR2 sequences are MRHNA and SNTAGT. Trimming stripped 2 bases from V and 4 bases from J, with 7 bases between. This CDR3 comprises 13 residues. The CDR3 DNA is TGTGCCAGCAGTGACCAAGACGCAGATACGCAGTATTTT. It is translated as CASSDQDADTQYF.

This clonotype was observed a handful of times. In nucleotides, the CDR3 is TGTGCCAGCAGCTGGACAGACGGTGGACTGAACACCGGGGAGCTGTTTTTT. This sequence encodes CASSWTDGGLNTGELFF. V is TRBV7-6 and J is TRBJ2-2; D may be TRBD1 (6 bases). V was pared by 4 bases and J by 1 base, with 16 bases between. This CDR3 has 17 amino acids. Germline-derived CDR1 and CDR2 are SGHVS and FNYEAQ.

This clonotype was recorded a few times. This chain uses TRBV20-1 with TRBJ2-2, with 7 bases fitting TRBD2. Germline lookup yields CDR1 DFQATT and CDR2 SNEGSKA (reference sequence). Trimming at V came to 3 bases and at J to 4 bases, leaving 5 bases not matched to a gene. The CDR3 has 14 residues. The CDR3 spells CSASSGGGTGELFF. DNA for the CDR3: TGCAGTGCTAGCTCGGGAGGCGGCACCGGGGAGCTGTTTTTT.

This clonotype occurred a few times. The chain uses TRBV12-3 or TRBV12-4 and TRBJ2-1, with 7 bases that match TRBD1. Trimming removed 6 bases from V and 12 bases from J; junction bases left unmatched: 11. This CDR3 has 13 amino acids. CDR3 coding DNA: TGTGCCAGCAGCGAACAGGGGCCAGGATGGCAGTTCTTC. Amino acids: CASSEQGPGWQFF.

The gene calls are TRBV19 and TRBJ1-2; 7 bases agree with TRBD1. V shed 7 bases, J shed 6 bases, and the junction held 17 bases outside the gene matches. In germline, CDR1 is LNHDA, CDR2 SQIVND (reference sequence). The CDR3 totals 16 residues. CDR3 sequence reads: CASNKGPAQGIDGYTF. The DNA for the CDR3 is TGTGCCAGTAACAAAGGCCCCGCACAGGGGATAGATGGCTACACCTTC.

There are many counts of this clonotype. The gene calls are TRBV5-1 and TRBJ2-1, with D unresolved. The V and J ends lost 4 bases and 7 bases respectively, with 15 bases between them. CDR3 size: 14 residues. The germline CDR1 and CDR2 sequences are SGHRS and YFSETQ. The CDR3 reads CASSPETPPNEQFF. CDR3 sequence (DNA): TGCGCCAGCAGCCCAGAGACCCCCCCGAATGAGCAGTTCTTC. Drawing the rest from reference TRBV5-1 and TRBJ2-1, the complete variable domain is KAGVTQTPRYLIKTRGQQVTLSCSPISGHRSVSWYQQTPGQGLQFLFEYFSETQRNKGNFPGRFSGRQFSNSRSEMNVSTLELGDSALYLCASSPETPPNEQFFGPGTRLTVL.

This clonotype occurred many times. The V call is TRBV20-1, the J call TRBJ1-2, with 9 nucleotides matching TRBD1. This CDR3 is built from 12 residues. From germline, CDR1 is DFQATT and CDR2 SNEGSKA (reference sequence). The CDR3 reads CSGKQGARDYTF. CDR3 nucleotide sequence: TGCAGCGGAAAACAGGGGGCGCGGGACTACACCTTC.

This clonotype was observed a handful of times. The CDR3 bases are TGCAGTGCTGAGAGCGGGGGGAGAGGAGATACGCAGTATTTT. It translates to CSAESGGRGDTQYF. V usage is TRBV20-1 and J usage is TRBJ2-3, with 9 bases lining up with TRBD2. Unmatched junction bases numbered 8, after V lost 5 bases and J lost 5 bases. CDR3 size: 14 residues. Germline V gene data show CDR1 as DFQATT and CDR2 as SNEGSKA (reference sequence).

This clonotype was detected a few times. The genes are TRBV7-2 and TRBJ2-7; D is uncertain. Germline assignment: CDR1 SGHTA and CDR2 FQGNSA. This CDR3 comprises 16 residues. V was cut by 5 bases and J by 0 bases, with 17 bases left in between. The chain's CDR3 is CASSRTQARSSYEQYF. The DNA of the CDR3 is TGTGCCAGCAGCCGTACTCAAGCGCGCAGCTCCTACGAGCAGTACTTC. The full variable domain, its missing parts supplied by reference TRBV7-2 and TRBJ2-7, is GAGVSQSPSNKVTEKGKDVELRCDPISGHTALYWYRQSLGQGLEFLIYFQGNSAPDKSGLPSDRFSAERTGGSVSTLTIQRTQQEDSAVYLCASSRTQARSSYEQYFGPGTRLTVT.

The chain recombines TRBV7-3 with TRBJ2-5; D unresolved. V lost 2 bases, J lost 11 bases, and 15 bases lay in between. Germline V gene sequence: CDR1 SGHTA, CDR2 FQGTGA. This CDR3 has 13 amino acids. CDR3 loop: CASSLYVNNEQYF. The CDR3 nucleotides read TGTGCCAGCAGCTTATACGTTAACAATGAGCAGTACTTC.

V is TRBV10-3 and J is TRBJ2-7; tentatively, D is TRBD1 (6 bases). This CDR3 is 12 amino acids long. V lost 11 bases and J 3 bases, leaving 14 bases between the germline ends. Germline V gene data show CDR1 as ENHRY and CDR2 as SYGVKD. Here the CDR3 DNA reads TGTGCCTCCGGAACAGGGTGCTACGAGCAGTACTTC. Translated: CASGTGCYEQYF.

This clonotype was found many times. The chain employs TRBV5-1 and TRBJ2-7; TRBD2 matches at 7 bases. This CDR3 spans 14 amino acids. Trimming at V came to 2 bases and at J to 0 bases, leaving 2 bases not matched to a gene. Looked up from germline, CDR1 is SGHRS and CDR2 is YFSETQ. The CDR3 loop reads CASSFGLGSYEQYF. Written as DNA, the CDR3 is TGCGCCAGCAGCTTTGGACTAGGCTCCTACGAGCAGTACTTC.

CDR3 DNA sequence: TGCGCCAGCAGCTTACCGGGACTAGACTCCTACAATGAGCAGTTCTTC. Residues: CASSLPGLDSYNEQFF. V gene TRBV5-1 combines with J gene TRBJ2-1, with 8 bases lining up with TRBD2. Trimming took 2 bases from V and 0 from J; bases not matched to a gene: 4. The CDR3 totals 16 residues. Per the germline V gene, CDR1 is SGHRS and CDR2 is YFSETQ.

The CDR3 protein is CASSHGTTCEQYF. Here the CDR3 DNA reads TGTGCCAGCAGCCACGGGACGACCTGCGAGCAGTACTTC. This chain connects TRBV12-3 or TRBV12-4 to TRBJ2-7; D tentatively reads TRBD1 or TRBD2 (5 bases each). The ends were cut back, 6 bases at V and 6 bases at J, with 15 bases in the middle. The CDR3 has 13 amino acids.

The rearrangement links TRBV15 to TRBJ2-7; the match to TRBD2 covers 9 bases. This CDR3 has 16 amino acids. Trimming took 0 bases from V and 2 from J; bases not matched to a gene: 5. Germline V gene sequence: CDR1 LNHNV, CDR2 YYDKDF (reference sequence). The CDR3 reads CATSRDRIAGAYEQYF. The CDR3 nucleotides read TGTGCCACCAGCAGAGATCGAATAGCGGGAGCCTACGAGCAGTACTTC.